Listed here are 20 T cell receptor beta chains from one sample, sequenced in a study of Graves' ophthalmopathy and Graves' hyperthyroidism. Amplification from RNA transcripts yielded the TCR beta CDR3 regions. The library came from an HTBI-primed first-round RT-PCR and a second-round multiplex PCR. Each CDR3 protein gets one entry after TCRdb re-called the multiplex PCR reads with MiXCR. The sample records over 650,000 distinct CDR3 sequences, roughly 39% being singletons. Sequencing input: peripheral blood. Source of these receptors: an adult man with Graves' ophthalmopathy.

In the case of this clonotype: This could be a read error, since a much larger clone is one nucleotide away. The CDR3 DNA sequence: TGTGCCACCCCCGGGACATTGCTACTACGGGGGCAGTACTTC. This gives the protein CATPGTLLLRGQYF. V gene TRBV9 combines with J gene TRBJ2-7; weak D call: TRBD1 (6 bases). V lost 9 bases and J 9 bases, leaving 25 bases between the germline ends. CDR3 size: 14 residues. Germline V lookup: CDR1 SGDLS, CDR2 YYNGEE.

For the CDR3, the DNA is TGCAGCTTAGTACAGGGAGGGGAAAAACTGTTTTTT. It is translated as CSLVQGGEKLFF. The rearrangement joins TRBV29-1 to TRBJ1-4; possibly TRBD1 for D (6 bases). V gave up 8 bases and J gave up 8 bases, with 15 bases separating them. Germline CDR1 reads SQVTM; CDR2 reads ANQGSEA. CDR3 length: 12 residues.

This clonotype was picked up many times. This chain joins TRBV14 and TRBJ2-5, with D unclear. V gave up 4 bases and J gave up 3 bases, with 12 bases separating them. The germline V gene encodes CDR1 SGHDN and CDR2 FVKESK. The CDR3 consists of 14 residues. DNA of the CDR3: TGTGCCAGCAGCCCACTTGGTGCAAAAGAGACCCAGTACTTC. It is translated as CASSPLGAKETQYF.

There are many counts of this clonotype. V and J are TRBV19 and TRBJ1-6, with TRBD1 as a possible D gene (5 bases). The CDR3 contains 15 residues. Germline assignment: CDR1 LNHDA and CDR2 SQIVND (reference sequence). The germline V and J ends were trimmed by 3 bases and 6 bases, with 12 bases remaining between them. The CDR3 loop reads CASSIRDRVNSPLHF. The CDR3 DNA is TGTGCCAGTAGTATCAGAGACAGAGTTAATTCACCCCTCCACTTT.

This clonotype was seen many times. The J gene is TRBJ2-7, the V gene TRBV9, with a possible D match to TRBD2 (5 bases). The CDR3 runs 13 residues. V gave up 4 bases and J gave up 7 bases, with 15 bases separating them. Per the germline V gene, CDR1 is SGDLS and CDR2 is YYNGEE. The CDR3 reads CASSPTGGWEQYF. CDR3 in DNA: TGTGCCAGCAGCCCAACCGGAGGCTGGGAGCAGTACTTC.

This clonotype was observed at least ten times. J is TRBJ2-7 and V is TRBV7-9; a weak D match, TRBD2 (6 bases). Trimming removed 5 bases from V and 3 bases from J, with 11 bases in between. This CDR3 comprises 13 residues. Germline V CDR1 and CDR2: SEHNR, FQNEAQ (reference sequence). CDR3 residues: CASSPAGLYEQYF. DNA of the CDR3: TGTGCCAGCAGCCCCGCGGGACTCTACGAGCAGTACTTC.

V is TRBV10-3 and J is TRBJ1-2; D remains unclear. The CDR3 runs 15 residues. Germline CDR1 and CDR2: ENHRY and SYGVKD. V was pared by 10 bases and J by 3 bases, with 21 bases between. The CDR3 DNA sequence: TGTGCCAGCAGATACTCAGCGGCGCTAGACTATGGCTACACCTTC. The encoded protein is CASRYSAALDYGYTF.

The gene calls are TRBV7-2 and TRBJ2-7, with a tentative D call TRBD2 (6 bases). Germline assignment: CDR1 SGHTA and CDR2 FQGNSA. The CDR3 has 15 amino acids. Trimming took off 5 bases at V and 0 bases at J, with 14 bases between the two ends. The CDR3 is CASSLGLTSSYEQYF. CDR3 bases: TGTGCCAGCAGCCTGGGACTCACAAGCTCCTACGAGCAGTACTTC.

About this clonotype: A read error is possible here, since a much larger clone lies one base away. The J gene is TRBJ1-5, the V gene TRBV9, with 10 positions matching TRBD1. The J call is in doubt because the DNA end fits TRBJ2-3 better. The CDR3 length is 14 residues. CDR1 SGDLS and CDR2 YYNGEE come from the germline V gene. CDR3 residues: CASSAGTGDQPQYF. The CDR3 DNA follows: TGTGCCAGCAGCGCCGGGACAGGGGATCAGCCCCAGTATTTT.

This clonotype was seen more than once but under ten times. The V gene is TRBV18, the J gene TRBJ1-2; 8 bases agree with TRBD1. Germline-derived CDR1 and CDR2 are KGHSH and LQKENI. V lost 3 bases, J lost 1 base, and 4 bases stayed unmatched. The CDR3 sequence is 15 residues long. For the CDR3, the DNA is TGTGCCAGCTCACCTATGGGACAGGTTAACTATGGCTACACCTTC. Translation: CASSPMGQVNYGYTF.

This clonotype was counted a single time. The rearrangement joins TRBV6-5 to TRBJ2-5; a possible D gene is TRBD1 (5 bases). V lost 2 bases and J lost 2, with 12 bases in between. Germline V lookup: CDR1 MNHEY, CDR2 SVGAGI. The CDR3 sequence is 15 residues long. CDR3 DNA: TGTGCCAGCAGTTACGGCAGGGTGGCGCAAGAGACCCAGTACTTC. Its translation: CASSYGRVAQETQYF.

This clonotype occurred many times. This chain uses TRBV7-9 with TRBJ2-7; D unclear. Trimming cost V 6 bases and J 1 base, with 16 bases left between them. The CDR3 length is 15 residues. The germline gives CDR1 SEHNR, CDR2 FQNEAQ (reference sequence). The DNA of the CDR3 is TGTGCCAGCAGTTTTGACGGGCCTAGTTCCTACGAGCAGTACTTC. It translates to CASSFDGPSSYEQYF.

This clonotype was seen many times. V gene TRBV29-1 combines with J gene TRBJ2-7; possible D gene TRBD1, 6 bases. Between the trimmed V and J ends, which lost 4 bases and 2 bases, there was a span of 24 bases. Germline V CDR1 and CDR2: SQVTM, ANQGSEA. This CDR3 spans 17 amino acids. The CDR3 DNA reads as TGCAGCGTTGTGGGCTCTGGGGGCGGCGTCGGCGCCTACGAGCAGTACTTC. Translation: CSVVGSGGGVGAYEQYF.

This clonotype was seen only a few times. This chain joins TRBV11-2 and TRBJ1-1; D remains unclear. CDR3 length: 14 amino acids. With 2 bases removed from V and 1 base from J, the gap between germline ends came to 8 bases. In germline, CDR1 is SGHAT, CDR2 FQNNGV. The CDR3 DNA sequence: TGTGCCAGCAGCTTACGGGCGACGAACACTGAAGCTTTCTTT. Protein: CASSLRATNTEAFF.

This sequence joins TRBV6-1 and TRBJ1-5; D remains ambiguous. Germline V gene sequence: CDR1 MNHNS, CDR2 SASEGT. Trimming pared 6 bases from V and 3 bases from J, leaving 21 bases between. There are 17 residues in the CDR3. CDR3 region: CASRAPMALGPNQPQHF. In DNA form, the CDR3 reads TGTGCCAGCAGGGCACCCATGGCTCTGGGCCCCAATCAGCCCCAGCATTTT.

This clonotype turned up a few times. This chain links TRBV7-2 with TRBJ1-6; 8 nucleotides agree with TRBD1. This CDR3 has 18 residues. The germline gives CDR1 SGHTA, CDR2 FQGNSA. Unmatched junction bases numbered 8, after V lost 4 bases and J lost 0 bases. The CDR3 reads CASSSPLGQGSYNSPLHF. The DNA of the CDR3 is TGTGCCAGCAGCTCTCCTCTAGGACAGGGCTCCTATAATTCACCCCTCCACTTT.

V and J are TRBV29-1 and TRBJ2-7, with 8 nucleotides matching TRBD2. With V trimmed by 8 bases and J by 2 bases, 11 bases remained unmatched. Looked up from germline, CDR1 is SQVTM and CDR2 is ANQGSEA. The CDR3 is 14 residues long. In DNA, the CDR3 is TGCAGCTTAGACAGCGGGGGACGCACCTACGAGCAGTACTTC. Its protein is CSLDSGGRTYEQYF.

This chain uses TRBV29-1 with TRBJ2-7; perhaps TRBD2 as D (6 bases). CDR3 size: 13 residues. Germline CDR1 and CDR2: SQVTM and ANQGSEA. V was shortened by 2 bases and J by 3 bases, with 11 bases between the two germline ends. The CDR3 DNA reads as TGCAGCGTTGAAACCGGAGGGGACTACGAGCAGTACTTC. It specifies CSVETGGDYEQYF.

This clonotype was observed at least ten times. The chain carries TRBV20-1 and TRBJ1-6; TRBD1 matches 7 bases. CDR1 and CDR2 (germline): DFQATT, SNEGSKA (reference sequence). The CDR3 spans 14 residues. After removal of 6 bases from V and 3 bases from J, the junction contained 5 bases not matched to a gene. DNA for the CDR3: TGCAGTGCGGGATGGACAGGCTATAATTCACCCCTCCACTTT. Translated, it gives CSAGWTGYNSPLHF.

This clonotype was counted many times. The chain recombines TRBV7-3 with TRBJ1-1, with D hard to call. V was shortened by 0 bases and J by 3 bases, with 8 bases between the two germline ends. The V gene's germline CDR1 is SGHTA and CDR2 FQGTGA. The CDR3 has 14 amino acids. For the CDR3, the DNA is TGTGCCAGCAGCTTAACAATAGAGCACACTGAAGCTTTCTTT. This codes for CASSLTIEHTEAFF.